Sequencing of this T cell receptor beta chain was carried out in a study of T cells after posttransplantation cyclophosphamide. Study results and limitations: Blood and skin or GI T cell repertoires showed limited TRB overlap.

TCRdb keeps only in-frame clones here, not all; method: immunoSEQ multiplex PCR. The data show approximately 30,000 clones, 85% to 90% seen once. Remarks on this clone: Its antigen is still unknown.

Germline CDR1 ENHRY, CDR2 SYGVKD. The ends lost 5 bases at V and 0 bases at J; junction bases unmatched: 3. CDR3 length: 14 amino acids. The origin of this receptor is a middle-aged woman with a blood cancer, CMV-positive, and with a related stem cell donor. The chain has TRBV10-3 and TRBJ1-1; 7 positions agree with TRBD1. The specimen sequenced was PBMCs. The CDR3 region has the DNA TGTGCCATCAGTTTAGACAGGGTGAACACTGAAGCTTTCTTT. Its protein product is CAISLDRVNTEAFF.